This is a list of T cell receptor beta chains from one sample in a study of response to subunit inactivated influenza vaccine. One entry per CDR3 protein results from TCRdb running MiXCR on the RT-PCR reads. The data hold hundreds of thousands of distinct CDR3 sequences, with less than 20% observed a single time. Sequenced here: PBMCs from blood, sampled around 5 days after vaccination. These receptors were taken from a man in his forties or fifties who received an inactivated influenza vaccine. Each CDR3 is given with its conserved first and last residue. Each record gives: clone size, V gene, D gene, J gene, CDR3 protein, CDR3 DNA. A D gene is named only where the DNA matches it firmly. Rows give clone size only sometimes, using once, few, many, or a class for an expanded clone.

.	TRBV10-3	TRBD1	TRBJ2-7	CATLRDRGGEQYF	TGTGCCACTCTCCGGGACAGGGGCGGCGAGCAGTACTTC
few	TRBV7-9	TRBD2	TRBJ2-2	CASSWGGSGELFF	TGTGCCAGCAGCTGGGGGGGATCCGGGGAGCTGTTTTTT
few	TRBV4-1	.	TRBJ2-1	CASSQDGLPFEQFF	TGCGCCAGCAGCCAAGATGGCCTCCCCTTTGAGCAGTTCTTC
few	TRBV6-5	TRBD1	TRBJ1-2	CASSYFQGQGVHGYTF	TGTGCCAGCAGTTACTTCCAGGGACAGGGGGTACATGGCTACACCTTC
many	TRBV20-1	TRBD2	TRBJ2-3	CSVTPGLATDTQYF	TGCAGTGTTACACCGGGACTAGCTACAGATACGCAGTATTTT
.	TRBV7-2	TRBD2	TRBJ2-3	CASSFRGREGDTQYF	TGTGCCAGCAGCTTTAGGGGGCGGGAGGGAGATACGCAGTATTTT
.	TRBV18	TRBD2	TRBJ2-5	CASSEIAGIGETQYF	TGTGCCAGCTCGGAAATAGCGGGAATCGGAGAGACCCAGTACTTC
many	TRBV20-1	TRBD2	TRBJ2-3	CSASGGASTDTQYF	TGCAGTGCTAGCGGGGGGGCGAGCACAGATACGCAGTATTTT
few	TRBV5-1	TRBD2	TRBJ2-1	CASSLLTSVNEQFF	TGCGCCAGCAGCTTGTTAACTAGCGTCAATGAGCAGTTCTTC
.	TRBV10-3	.	TRBJ2-2	CAIRVTWELFF	TGTGCCATCAGGGTCACCTGGGAGCTGTTTTTT
many	TRBV4-3	.	TRBJ2-2	CASSQDPGNTGELFF	TGCGCCAGCAGCCAAGACCCGGGGAACACCGGGGAGCTGTTTTTT
few	TRBV6-1	.	TRBJ1-6	CASTKGGYRNSPLHF	TGTGCCAGCACTAAAGGGGGGTACCGAAATTCACCCCTCCACTTT
many	TRBV15	.	TRBJ1-1	CATSRVLGNTEAFF	TGTGCCACCAGCAGAGTTTTGGGGAACACTGAAGCTTTCTTT
.	TRBV7-2	.	TRBJ2-1	CASTQGGGGSNEQFF	TGTGCCAGCACTCAAGGGGGCGGGGGATCCAATGAGCAGTTCTTC
.	TRBV20-1	.	TRBJ1-5	CSASLRGLDQPQHF	TGCAGTGCTAGTCTGAGAGGGCTAGATCAGCCCCAGCATTTT
.	TRBV6-1	TRBD2	TRBJ2-2	CASGGVANTGELFF	TGTGCCAGCGGGGGGGTCGCGAACACCGGGGAGCTGTTTTTT
.	TRBV15	.	TRBJ2-5	CATSRGGGLQETQYF	TGTGCCACCAGCAGAGGGGGGGGCCTCCAAGAGACCCAGTACTTC
.	TRBV6-1	.	TRBJ2-2	CASRRGMNTGELFF	TGTGCCAGCCGGAGGGGAATGAACACCGGGGAGCTGTTTTTT
few	TRBV20-1	TRBD1	TRBJ2-2	CSASGQGAVGTGELFF	TGCAGTGCTAGTGGCCAGGGGGCGGTAGGCACCGGGGAGCTGTTTTTT
many	TRBV20-1	TRBD2	TRBJ2-3	CSARPGLTSDTQYF	TGCAGTGCTAGACCGGGACTAACATCAGATACGCAGTATTTT
many	TRBV12-3/TRBV12-4	.	TRBJ2-1	CASRRIDEQFF	TGTGCCAGCAGGCGGATTGATGAGCAGTTCTTC
few	TRBV5-1	TRBD1	TRBJ1-2	CASSAQDRPTYGYTF	TGCGCCAGCAGCGCACAGGACAGGCCGACCTATGGCTACACCTTC
.	TRBV12-3/TRBV12-4	.	TRBJ2-1	CASTTSRGGQFF	TGTGCCAGCACCACTTCAAGGGGGGGGCAGTTCTTC
.	TRBV10-3	.	TRBJ2-5	CAISQRETQYF	TGTGCCATCAGCCAGCGAGAGACCCAGTACTTC
many	TRBV4-2	TRBD1	TRBJ2-1	CASSQGQGSYNEQFF	TGTGCCAGCAGCCAAGGACAGGGCTCCTACAATGAGCAGTTCTTC
.	TRBV6-2/TRBV6-3	.	TRBJ2-5	CASSYASSRIVKETQYF	TGTGCCAGCAGTTACGCCTCTAGCCGAATAGTAAAAGAGACCCAGTACTTC
.	TRBV20-1	.	TRBJ2-3	CSAEPIVSTDTQYF	TGCAGTGCTGAGCCCATAGTTAGCACAGATACGCAGTATTTT
many	TRBV12-3/TRBV12-4	.	TRBJ2-3	CASSFGAGPSTDTQYF	TGTGCCAGCAGTTTCGGGGCAGGGCCTAGCACAGATACGCAGTATTTT